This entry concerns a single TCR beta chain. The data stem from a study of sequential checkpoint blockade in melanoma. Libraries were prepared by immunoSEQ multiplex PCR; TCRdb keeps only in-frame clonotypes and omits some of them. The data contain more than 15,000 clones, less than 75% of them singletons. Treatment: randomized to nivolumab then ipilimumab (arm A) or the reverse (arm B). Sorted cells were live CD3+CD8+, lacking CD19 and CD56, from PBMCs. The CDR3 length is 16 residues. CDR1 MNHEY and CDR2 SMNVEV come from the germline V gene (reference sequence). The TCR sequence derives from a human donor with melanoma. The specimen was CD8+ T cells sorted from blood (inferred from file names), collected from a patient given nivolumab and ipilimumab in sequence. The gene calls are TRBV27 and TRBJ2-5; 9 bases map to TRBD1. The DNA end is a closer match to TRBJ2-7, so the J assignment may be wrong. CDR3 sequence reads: CASRINTGGGSYEQYF. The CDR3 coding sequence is TGTGCCAGCAGAATTAACACAGGGGGCGGTTCCTACGAGCAGTACTTC.